These T cell receptor beta chains were read from a single sample in a study of blood T cell repertoires in COVID-19. Generated by immunoSEQ multiplex PCR, the TCRdb table keeps only in-frame clones and is missing some. The table has about 140,000 clones, roughly 90% seen once. The sample taken for sequencing was peripheral blood. The receptor source for this set is a human donor with COVID-19, enrolled during active disease. The donor label of this sample is uncertain. Both conserved end residues are part of each CDR3. A D gene is named only where the DNA matches it firmly. Rows may omit the clone size; those that give it use once, few, many or a size class.

V	size	D	J	CDR3	DNA
TRBV6-6	NA	NA	TRBJ2-3	CASGEGADGDTQYF	TGTGCCAGCGGGGAAGGGGCGGATGGAGATACGCAGTATTTT
TRBV18	NA	TRBD1	TRBJ1-1	CASSPTRGQSEAFF	TGTGCCAGCTCACCCACCAGGGGGCAAAGTGAAGCTTTCTTT
TRBV7-3	NA	TRBD2	TRBJ2-7	CASSPPGLAGGYEQYF	TGTGCCAGCAGCCCCCCGGGGCTAGCGGGGGGGTACGAGCAGTACTTC
TRBV12-3/TRBV12-4	NA	TRBD1	TRBJ1-2	CASSFRQGNGYTF	TGTGCCAGCAGTTTCCGACAGGGGAATGGCTACACCTTC
TRBV7-7	NA	NA	TRBJ2-5	CASSLGPAGLQETQYF	TGTGCTAGCAGCTTAGGTCCCGCGGGCCTACAAGAGACCCAGTACTTC
TRBV3-1/TRBV3-2	NA	NA	TRBJ1-1	CASSQGGVIEAFF	TGTGCCAGCAGCCAAGGGGGGGTTATTGAAGCTTTCTTT
TRBV5-1	NA	NA	TRBJ2-7	CASSLGTRNGDEQYF	TGCGCCAGCAGCTTGGGGACTCGGAACGGCGACGAGCAGTACTTC
TRBV18	NA	TRBD1	TRBJ1-2	CASSPSGTGGGGYTF	TGTGCCAGCTCACCTTCCGGGACAGGGGGCGGAGGCTACACCTTC
TRBV5-6	NA	NA	TRBJ2-1	CASSLPLRDTLAEQFF	TGTGCCAGCAGCTTGCCCCTGAGGGATACCCTGGCTGAGCAGTTCTTC
TRBV27	NA	TRBD1	TRBJ2-2	CASSPGQITRELFF	TGTGCCAGCAGTCCGGGACAGATAACGCGGGAGCTGTTTTTT
TRBV16	NA	TRBD1	TRBJ2-1	CASSRDRGVRNEQFF	TGTGCCAGCAGCCGTGACAGGGGGGTCAGAAATGAGCAGTTCTTC
TRBV11-2	NA	TRBD1	TRBJ1-1	CASSSLRDREAEAFF	TGTGCCAGCAGCTCCCTCCGGGACAGGGAAGCTGAAGCTTTCTTT
TRBV7-9	NA	NA	TRBJ2-2	CASSLGANTGELFF	TGTGCCAGCAGCTTGGGGGCTAACACCGGGGAGCTGTTTTTT
TRBV28	NA	TRBD1	TRBJ1-2	CASSWGTGGVNYGYTF	TGTGCCAGCAGTTGGGGGACAGGGGGCGTTAACTATGGCTACACCTTC
TRBV10-1	NA	NA	TRBJ2-7	CASSEGGEQYF	TGCGCCAGCAGTGAGGGCGGTGAGCAGTACTTC
TRBV21-1	few	NA	TRBJ1-3	CASSKEGNTIYF	TGTGCCAGCAGCAAGGAGGGAAACACCATATATTTT
TRBV11-2	NA	NA	TRBJ1-4	CASSLEGQGHEKLFF	TGTGCCAGCAGCTTAGAAGGGCAGGGCCATGAAAAACTGTTTTTT
TRBV6-5	NA	NA	TRBJ1-2	CASSYDSQSYGYTF	TGTGCCAGCAGTTACGACAGCCAAAGCTATGGCTACACCTTC
TRBV29-1	NA	TRBD1	TRBJ2-1	CSVFPGGNRNEQFF	TGCAGCGTGTTTCCAGGGGGCAATCGAAATGAGCAGTTCTTC
TRBV3-1/TRBV3-2	NA	TRBD1	TRBJ1-5	CASSQHPGQGGQPQHF	TGTGCCAGCAGCCAGCATCCGGGACAGGGTGGCCAGCCCCAGCATTTT